These T cell receptor beta chains were read from a single sample in a study of cytomegalovirus exposure and HLA in healthy donors. Measured with immunoSEQ multiplex PCR; TCRdb has only the in-frame clones, and not every one. The table shows around 160,000 clones, with about 77% occurring only once. The sample comprised PBMCs. These receptors all stem from a man between 18 and 29 years old in good health and CMV-seropositive. Both conserved end residues are trimmed from each CDR3. D genes are given only for firm matches.

>NA|TRBV7-2|TRBJ1-2
ASSLGIAVSFYGYT
>TRBD1|TRBV7-9|TRBJ2-1
ASSRGTGKTYNEQF
>NA|TRBV5-6|TRBJ2-7
ASSTGQSYEQH
>TRBD2|TRBV2|TRBJ2-1
ARNAGGVENEQF
>TRBD2|TRBV5-4|TRBJ2-1
ASRPWGGSNNEQF
>NA|TRBV4-1|TRBJ2-7
ASSQDRAGHEQY
>NA|TRBV7-6|TRBJ2-3
ASSPRLETPDTQY
>NA|TRBV27|TRBJ2-7
ASSFGGAPYEQY
>NA|TRBV30|TRBJ1-1
AWSVYGSMNTEAF
>TRBD2|TRBV10-3|TRBJ2-2
AISDSESPRGANTGELF
>NA|TRBV7-9|TRBJ2-1
ASSLEWGGGNEQF
>NA|TRBV2|TRBJ1-1
ASRGAAEAF
>NA|TRBV19|TRBJ1-1
ASSIGEREGTEAF
>NA|TRBV7-2|TRBJ1-2
ASSLAGDKTYGYT
>TRBD1|TRBV6-1|TRBJ2-7
ASSLGTGRYEQY
>NA|TRBV27|TRBJ1-1
ASSFKGTEAF
>TRBD1|TRBV2|TRBJ1-5
ASRGQGAGNQPQH
>NA|TRBV4-1|TRBJ1-5
ASSPQPQGNSNQPQH
>TRBD1|TRBV29-1|TRBJ2-7
SVAGQQGGLTTWQY
>TRBD1|TRBV6-5|TRBJ1-1
ASSTGGPGVPEAF
>NA|TRBV2|NA
ASSRHEQY
>NA|TRBV30|TRBJ1-2
ALSREVSPGGYT
>NA|TRBV4-2|TRBJ1-2
ASSQPREQAVGYT
>TRBD1|TRBV30|TRBJ2-1
AWSRDRGLDEQF
>NA|TRBV5-4|TRBJ2-5
ASSSLVGGRETQY
>TRBD1|TRBV28|TRBJ1-4
ATTTGDGGKLF
>NA|TRBV4-1|TRBJ1-4
ASSQDRGNEKLF
>NA|TRBV18|TRBJ1-2
ASSLDGRPYGYT
>TRBD1|TRBV19|TRBJ2-5
ASRGQGEETQY
>TRBD1|TRBV18|TRBJ2-7
ASSVGQGPYEQY
>NA|TRBV27|TRBJ1-5
ASSPGGGPQH
>NA|TRBV6-1|TRBJ2-3
ASSRGWADTQY